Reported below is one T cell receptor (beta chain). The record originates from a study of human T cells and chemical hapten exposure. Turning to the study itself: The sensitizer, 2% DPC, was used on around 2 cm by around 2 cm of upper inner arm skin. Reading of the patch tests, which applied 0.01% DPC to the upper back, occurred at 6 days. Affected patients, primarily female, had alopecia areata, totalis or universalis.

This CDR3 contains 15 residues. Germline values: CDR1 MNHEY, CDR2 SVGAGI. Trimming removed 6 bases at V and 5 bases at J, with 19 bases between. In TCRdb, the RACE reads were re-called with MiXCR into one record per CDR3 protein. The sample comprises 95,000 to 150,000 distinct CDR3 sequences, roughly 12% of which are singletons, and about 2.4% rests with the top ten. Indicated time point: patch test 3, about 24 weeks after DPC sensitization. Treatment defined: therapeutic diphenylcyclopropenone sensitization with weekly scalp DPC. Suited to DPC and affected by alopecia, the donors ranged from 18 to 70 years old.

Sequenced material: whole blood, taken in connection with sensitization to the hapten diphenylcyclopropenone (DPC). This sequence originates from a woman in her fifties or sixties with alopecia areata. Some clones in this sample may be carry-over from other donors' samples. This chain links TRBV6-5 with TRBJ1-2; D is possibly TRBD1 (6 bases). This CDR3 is CASRTAIGGGYGYTF. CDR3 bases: TGTGCCAGCAGAACCGCTATTGGGGGCGGGTATGGCTACACCTTC.